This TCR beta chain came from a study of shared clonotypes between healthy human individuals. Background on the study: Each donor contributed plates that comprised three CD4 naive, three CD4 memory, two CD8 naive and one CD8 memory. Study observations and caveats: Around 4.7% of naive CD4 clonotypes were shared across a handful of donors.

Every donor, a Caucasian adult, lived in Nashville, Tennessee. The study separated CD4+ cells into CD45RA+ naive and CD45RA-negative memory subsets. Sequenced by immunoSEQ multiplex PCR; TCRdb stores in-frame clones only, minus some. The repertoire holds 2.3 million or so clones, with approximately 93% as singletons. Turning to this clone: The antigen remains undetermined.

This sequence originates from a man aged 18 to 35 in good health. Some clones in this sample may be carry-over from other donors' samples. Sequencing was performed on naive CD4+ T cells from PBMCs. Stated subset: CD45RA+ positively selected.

In nucleotides, the CDR3 is TGTGCCAGTAGTCCCCACTCGGGGACCGGGGAGCTGTTTTTT. Its protein product is CASSPHSGTGELFF. The J gene is TRBJ2-2, the V gene TRBV19; D is possibly TRBD2 (5 bases). The CDR3 runs to 14 residues. Germline V gives CDR1 LNHDA, CDR2 SQIVND (reference sequence). Trimming took off 5 bases at V and 5 bases at J, with 12 bases between the two ends.